The 19 T cell receptor beta chains below all came from one sample that was sequenced in a study of blood T cell repertoires in COVID-19. Produced via immunoSEQ multiplex PCR; TCRdb's table is partial and in-frame only. Of 200,000 or so clones in the sample, almost 80% were seen once. Sequenced sample: peripheral blood. The receptors come from a man aged 60 to 75 with active or convalescent COVID-19.

The chain joins TRBV12-5 to TRBJ2-2; D remains ambiguous. Germline V lookup: CDR1 LGHNT, CDR2 FRNRAP. V shed 2 bases and J shed 7 bases, with 11 bases lying between them. The CDR3 is 14 residues long. Here the CDR3 DNA reads TGTGCTAGTGGTTTGAGCGCCCCGGGCGGGGAGCTGTTTTTT. Amino acids: CASGLSAPGGELFF. Drawing the rest from reference TRBV12-5 and TRBJ2-2, the complete variable domain is DARVTQTPRHKVTEMGQEVTMRCQPILGHNTVFWYRQTMMQGLELLAYFRNRAPLDDSGMPKDRFSAEMPDATLATLKIQPSEPRDSAVYFCASGLSAPGGELFFGEGSRLTVL.

The chain combines TRBV20-1 with TRBJ2-3; weak D call: TRBD1 (5 bases). V was trimmed by 6 bases and J by 5 bases, leaving 9 bases between them. Germline V gene sequence: CDR1 DFQATT, CDR2 SNEGSKA (reference sequence). The CDR3 is made up of 11 amino acids. CDR3 bases: TGCAGTGCCACGACAGAAGATACGCAGTATTTT. Translating gives CSATTEDTQYF.

This clone was observed a few times. The V call is TRBV11-2, the J call TRBJ2-1, with 10 bases fitting TRBD2. J was trimmed by 7 bases and V by 5 bases; bases with no gene match: 8. The CDR3 has 15 residues. CDR1 and CDR2 from the germline V gene are SGHAT and FQNNGV. The CDR3 loop reads CASSRSGREGNEQFF. The CDR3 DNA reads as TGTGCCAGCAGCAGAAGCGGGAGGGAGGGTAATGAGCAGTTCTTC.

This rearrangement joins TRBV6-6 to TRBJ2-7; 9 bases line up with TRBD1. CDR1 and CDR2 from the germline V gene are MNHNY and SVGAGI (reference sequence). J lost 2 bases, V lost 6 bases, and 8 bases had no gene match. This CDR3 is built from 15 residues. The CDR3 DNA sequence: TGTGCCAGCAGCTCCCGACAGGGGGGGACCTACGAGCAGTACTTC. Protein sequence: CASSSRQGGTYEQYF.

The genes are TRBV18 and TRBJ2-1; 7 bases line up with TRBD1. This CDR3 is built from 15 residues. Germline trimming cut 3 bases from V and 9 bases from J; bases unmatched to any gene: 11. The V gene's germline CDR1 is KGHSH and CDR2 LQKENI. The CDR3 here is CASSPETGSGGEQFF. The CDR3, as DNA: TGTGCCAGCTCACCCGAGACAGGGAGTGGGGGTGAGCAGTTCTTC.

The rearrangement uses TRBV9 and TRBJ2-3; TRBD1 matches 7 bases. The ends lost 3 bases at V and 0 bases at J; junction bases unmatched: 4. Germline CDR1 is SGDLS and CDR2 is YYNGEE. There are 15 residues in the CDR3. CDR3 amino acids: CASSAGQVSTDTQYF. The CDR3 DNA is TGTGCCAGCAGCGCCGGACAGGTGAGCACAGATACGCAGTATTTT.

The rearrangement uses TRBV18 and TRBJ1-2; 7 nucleotides agree with TRBD1. The germline gives CDR1 KGHSH, CDR2 LQKENI. The CDR3 length is 13 residues. V lost 2 bases, J lost 4 bases, and 1 base stayed unmatched. The CDR3 sequence is CASSPGTVYGYTF. CDR3 sequence (DNA): TGTGCCAGCTCACCAGGGACAGTCTATGGCTACACCTTC.

The V gene is TRBV5-4, the J gene TRBJ2-1; 7 bases map to TRBD1. There are 15 residues in the CDR3. The V segment lost 4 bases and the J segment 4 bases; nucleotides outside the gene matches: 8. CDR1 and CDR2 (germline): SGHNT, YYREEE (reference sequence). The CDR3 region has the DNA TGTGCCAGCAGCCTAGGACAGGAAAGTTACAATGAGCAGTTCTTC. This codes for CASSLGQESYNEQFF.

The chain uses TRBV5-1 and TRBJ2-5, with D tentatively TRBD2 (5 bases). The CDR3 covers 14 residues. V gave up 4 bases and J gave up 3 bases, with 13 bases separating them. Germline V gene data show CDR1 as SGHRS and CDR2 as YFSETQ. As DNA, the CDR3 is TGCGCCAGCAGCGACCTTCGGGGAGAAGAGACCCAGTACTTC. Translated: CASSDLRGEETQYF.

The rearrangement links TRBV14 to TRBJ2-3; 14 bases are a match to TRBD2. Germline V gives CDR1 SGHDN, CDR2 FVKESK. The V and J ends lost 4 bases and 4 bases, in that order; junction bases with no gene match: 10. The CDR3 runs to 18 residues. DNA of the CDR3: TGTGCCAGCAGCCGATTCGGGACTAGCGGGAGCGCCGCAGATACGCAGTATTTT. Its protein is CASSRFGTSGSAADTQYF.

The V gene is TRBV5-1, the J gene TRBJ2-5; 7 bases fit TRBD2. The CDR3 runs to 14 residues. From germline, CDR1 is SGHRS and CDR2 YFSETQ. The J segment lost 3 bases and the V segment lost 2 bases, leaving 4 bases of the junction unmatched. CDR3 DNA sequence: TGCGCCAGCAGCTTACTAGCGCAAAAAGAGACCCAGTACTTC. It specifies CASSLLAQKETQYF.

The chain joins TRBV7-9 to TRBJ1-4; the D is unclear. CDR3 length equals 16 residues. V was pared by 4 bases and J by 7 bases, with 19 bases between. Per germline, CDR1 SEHNR and CDR2 FQNEAQ (reference sequence). The CDR3, as DNA: TGTGCCAGCAGCTATGATTACCCCGGGTCTGGTGAAAAACTGTTTTTT. Translated, it gives CASSYDYPGSGEKLFF. The variable domain in full, completed from reference TRBV7-9 and TRBJ1-4, reads DTGVSQNPRHKITKRGQNVTFRCDPISEHNRLYWYRQTLGQGPEFLTYFQNEAQLEKSRLLSDRFSAERPKGSFSTLEIQRTEQGDSAMYLCASSYDYPGSGEKLFFGSGTQLSVL.

The chain has TRBV28 and TRBJ2-4; tentative D call: TRBD2 (6 bases). Germline CDR1 and CDR2: MDHEN and SYDVKM. V lost 7 bases and J lost 8, with 21 bases in between. The length of the CDR3 is 15 residues. This chain's CDR3 is CASTPGGASGYIQYF. The CDR3 nucleotides read TGTGCCAGCACCCCCGGCGGGGCTAGTGGGTACATTCAGTACTTC.

The chain recombines TRBV7-2 with TRBJ2-7; 11 nucleotides match TRBD2. With 6 bases clipped from V and 6 bases from J, the junction kept 7 bases outside the gene matches. Germline values: CDR1 SGHTA, CDR2 FQGNSA. This CDR3 is built from 14 residues. CDR3 nucleotide sequence: TGTGCCAGCAGGTTCGTAGCGGGAGGGCCCGAGCAGTACTTC. The encoded protein is CASRFVAGGPEQYF.

This clone was seen a handful of times. The chain couples TRBV24-1 to TRBJ2-1, with D possibly matching TRBD2 (7 bases). Germline CDR1 is KGHDR and CDR2 is SFDVKD. Trimming removed 3 bases at V and 6 bases at J, with 14 bases between. This CDR3 spans 15 amino acids. CDR3 in amino acids: CATSDRQGRVNEQFF. CDR3 nucleotide sequence: TGTGCCACCAGTGATCGGCAGGGGAGGGTCAATGAGCAGTTCTTC.

The chain employs TRBV4-2 and TRBJ2-3, with 9 nucleotides matching TRBD1. V shed 0 bases and J 6 bases; nucleotides not matched to a gene: 13. Looked up from germline, CDR1 is LGHNA and CDR2 is YNFKEQ. The CDR3 contains 18 residues. The CDR3 coding sequence is TGTGCCAGCAGCCAAGATTTAGACCGGGACAGGGTCGAGGATACGCAGTATTTT. Its protein product is CASSQDLDRDRVEDTQYF.

This clone was detected only a few times. CDR3 coding DNA: TGTGCCAGCAGCTCTGGGGGGGGAGGGGTAGGTAATTCACCCCTCCACTTT. Translated, it gives CASSSGGGGVGNSPLHF. This chain links TRBV7-2 with TRBJ1-6; D is possibly TRBD1 (5 bases). Germline CDR1 reads SGHTA; CDR2 reads FQGNSA. The CDR3 has 17 amino acids. Trimming pared 4 bases from V and 6 bases from J, leaving 19 bases between.

The gene calls are TRBV28 and TRBJ2-7; TRBD1 matches 7 bases. This CDR3 has 14 residues. Germline CDR1 MDHEN, CDR2 SYDVKM. The J segment lost 5 bases and the V segment lost 6 bases, leaving 10 bases of the junction unmatched. The CDR3 nucleotides are TGTGCCAGCAGACGACAGGGTGGTACCCACGAGCAGTACTTC. Encoded protein: CASRRQGGTHEQYF.

The chain links TRBV28 to TRBJ2-3; tentative D call: TRBD2 (5 bases). The germline gives CDR1 MDHEN, CDR2 SYDVKM. The CDR3 spans 14 residues. Trimming removed 6 bases at V and 2 bases at J, with 12 bases between. The CDR3 coding sequence is TGTGCCAGCAGCTCGGACTTTTTCACAGATACGCAGTATTTT. Translating gives CASSSDFFTDTQYF.